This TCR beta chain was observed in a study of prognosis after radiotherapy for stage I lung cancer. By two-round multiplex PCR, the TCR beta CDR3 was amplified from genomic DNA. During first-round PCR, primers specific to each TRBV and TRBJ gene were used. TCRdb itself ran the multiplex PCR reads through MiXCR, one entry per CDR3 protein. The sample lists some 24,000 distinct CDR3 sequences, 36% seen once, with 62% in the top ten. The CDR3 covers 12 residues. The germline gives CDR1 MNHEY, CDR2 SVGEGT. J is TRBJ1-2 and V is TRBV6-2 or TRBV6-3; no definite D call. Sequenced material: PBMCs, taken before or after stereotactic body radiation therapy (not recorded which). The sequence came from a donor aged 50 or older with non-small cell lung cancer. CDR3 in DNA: TGTGAAAGCAGTTACTCGGGCCATGGCTACACCTTC. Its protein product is CESSYSGHGYTF.